This passage covers 5 T cell receptor beta chains from one sample sequenced in a study of blood T cell repertoires in COVID-19. Measured with immunoSEQ multiplex PCR; TCRdb has only the in-frame clones, and not every one. The table records approximately 50,000 clones, about 90% of them present only once. The source material was peripheral blood. All receptors derive from a human donor in a cohort sampled during active COVID-19.

The chain couples TRBV5-1 to TRBJ1-1; D is undetermined. V was cut by 4 bases and J by 1 base, with 8 bases left in between. Germline CDR1 and CDR2: SGHRS and YFSETQ. The CDR3 consists of 13 residues. In nucleotides, the CDR3 is TGCGCCAGCAGCCGCACAAGGAACACTGAAGCTTTCTTT. Encoded protein: CASSRTRNTEAFF.

The chain recombines TRBV27 with TRBJ1-5; D remains unclear. Germline V lookup: CDR1 MNHEY, CDR2 SMNVEV (reference sequence). V dropped 6 bases and J dropped 6 bases, with 9 bases sitting between them. The CDR3 runs to 12 residues. The CDR3 DNA reads TGTGCCAGCAGCCCTTACGGTCAGCCCCAGCATTTT. It is translated as CASSPYGQPQHF.

This clone was seen a few times. The V gene is TRBV5-5, the J gene TRBJ1-6; 9 bases line up with TRBD1. The CDR3 length is 14 residues. Germline assignment: CDR1 SGHKS and CDR2 YYEKEE (reference sequence). V shed 3 bases and J 9 bases; nucleotides not matched to a gene: 4. This chain's CDR3 is CASSWTGVGSPLHF. The CDR3 coding sequence is TGTGCCAGCAGCTGGACAGGGGTCGGTTCACCCCTCCACTTT.

The chain has TRBV5-6 and TRBJ2-6; D is perhaps TRBD1 (6 bases). V gave up 4 bases and J gave up 0 bases, with 14 bases separating them. Germline CDR1 reads SGHDT; CDR2 reads YYEEEE. CDR3 length: 17 residues. DNA of the CDR3: TGTGCCAGCAGCCAAGGACAGTTAAGCTCTGGGGCCAACGTCCTGACTTTC. Translating it yields CASSQGQLSSGANVLTF.

This chain links TRBV6-5 with TRBJ2-3, with D perhaps matching TRBD1 (6 bases). CDR1 and CDR2 from the germline V gene are MNHEY and SVGAGI. The CDR3 length is 14 residues. The V gene lost 4 bases and the J gene lost 1 base, with 9 bases spanning the gap. The CDR3: CASSSSGGTDTQYF. Written as DNA, the CDR3 is TGTGCCAGCAGTTCATCAGGGGGCACAGATACGCAGTATTTT.